Below, 6 T cell receptor beta chains from the same sample are listed, as sequenced in a study of regulatory dendritic cells for organ transplantation. The repertoire was sequenced with immunoSEQ multiplex PCR; TCRdb's copy has only in-frame clones and lacks some. The repertoire holds fewer than 25,000 clones, with less than 90% as singletons. No cognate antigen is known for these TCRs. Allogeneic regulatory or mature dendritic cells were co-cultured for more than 4 days with CFSE-labeled sorted T cells at 1:10. Sequencing was done on a sample of naive CD4+ T cells from blood cultured with dendritic cells. The subset was: CD45RA+ naive T cells. These receptors all come from a human donor in good health.

This chain uses TRBV6-4 with TRBJ2-3; D is ambiguous. Trimming removed 0 bases at V and 8 bases at J, with 12 bases between. Germline-derived CDR1 and CDR2 are MRHNA and SNTAGT. This CDR3 is built from 14 residues. The CDR3 is CASSDSTLVGTQYF. The DNA of the CDR3 is TGTGCCAGCAGTGACTCGACTTTGGTTGGTACGCAGTATTTT.

The rearrangement links TRBV2 to TRBJ1-4; no reliable D call. Trimming stripped 5 bases from V and 1 base from J, with 11 bases between. CDR1 and CDR2 from the germline V gene are SNHLY and FYNNEI. The CDR3 runs to 15 residues. The CDR3 region has the DNA TGTGCCAGCAGTTCGGAGGGCCTAACTAATGAAAAACTGTTTTTT. This gives the protein CASSSEGLTNEKLFF.

This clone has a handful of counts. This chain uses TRBV7-9 with TRBJ2-2; D may be TRBD2 (6 bases). Germline V gene lookup returns CDR1 SEHNR and CDR2 FQNEAQ (reference sequence). This CDR3 comprises 16 residues. Trimming pared 1 base from V and 4 bases from J, leaving 13 bases between. As DNA, the CDR3 is TGTGCCAGCAGCTTAGTGTACGCCGGGAGCACCGGGGAGCTGTTTTTT. As protein: CASSLVYAGSTGELFF.

The rearrangement joins TRBV7-3 to TRBJ2-2, with 10 bases identical to TRBD1. Germline lookup yields CDR1 SGHTA and CDR2 FQGTGA. The V and J ends lost 5 bases and 7 bases, in that order; junction bases with no gene match: 10. The CDR3 is 16 residues long. Written as DNA, the CDR3 is TGTGCCAGCAGCACCTCGGACAGGGGGTATAGCGGGGAGCTGTTTTTT. Protein: CASSTSDRGYSGELFF.

The rearrangement joins TRBV14 to TRBJ2-4, with 8 bases lining up with TRBD1. Germline assignment: CDR1 SGHDN and CDR2 FVKESK. This CDR3 has 13 residues. With 4 bases clipped from V and 6 bases from J, the junction kept 2 bases outside the gene matches. Here the CDR3 DNA reads TGTGCCAGCAGCCCCGGACAGGGAAACATTCAGTACTTC. The encoded protein is CASSPGQGNIQYF.

The chain carries TRBV5-4 and TRBJ2-7, with D tentatively TRBD2 (6 bases). Germline V gives CDR1 SGHNT, CDR2 YYREEE (reference sequence). The V gene lost 2 bases and the J gene lost 2 bases, with 14 bases spanning the gap. The CDR3 length is 15 residues. The CDR3 loop reads CASSLAREDPYEQYF. The CDR3, as DNA: TGTGCCAGCAGCTTAGCCAGGGAGGATCCCTACGAGCAGTACTTC.